This entry describes one TCR beta chain. The target of this receptor is not known. There are no base qualities to consult, and no much larger clone falls within one base. The data belong to a study of shared clonotypes between healthy human individuals (dated by TCRdb to 2018 to 2021). Regarding the complete study: The cohort included a few men and a couple of women between 18 and 49 years of age. Per donor, three plates each were used for CD4 naive and CD4 memory, two for CD8 naive, and one for CD8 memory. Blood TCR repertoires of about 5 healthy adults were deeply sequenced to estimate repertoire size and the extent of clonotype sharing between individuals. Different laboratories and diverse techniques were used to prepare libraries and sequence TCR repertoires, to increase sequencing depth and limit assay-specific biases. Each donor's leukapheresis produced roughly between about 0.85 and 10 billion PBMCs.

From a lookup of the germline V gene, CDR1 and CDR2 are SGHRS and YFSETQ. Spanning cysteine to phenylalanine, the CDR3 consists of 16 amino acids. Just the 48-base CDR3 DNA is kept, in frame starting at base 1. V has 0 bases trimmed and J has 5 bases trimmed; junction bases matching no gene number 10. The donors were healthy, HIV-negative adults who had no recently reported acute infections or vaccinations. Only Caucasian adults living in Nashville, Tennessee, USA were represented among the donors. CD4+ T cells were enriched by magnetic negative selection, after which naive cells were positively selected on CD45RA and the negative fraction was taken as the memory subset. Blood was collected by leukapheresis, and PBMCs were isolated by Ficoll-Histopaque density gradient centrifugation and then cryopreserved in liquid nitrogen vapor phase. Analytical flow cytometry was used to check the purity and quantity of each magnetically sorted T cell population. Genomic DNA was isolated from each sorted fraction and quantified by UV absorbance on a Nanodrop 2000c.

Using the deep immunoSEQ assay, TCR CDR3 regions were amplified from genomic DNA by multiplex PCR. Extracted genomic DNA from each cell subset was distributed evenly across all wells of several immunoSEQ 96-well plates, and each plate was treated as a replicate. For sorted subsets, roughly 190 ng of genomic DNA, equivalent to around 31,000 T cell genomes, went into each replicate PCR. The purified libraries were quantified using a Qubit 3.0 fluorometer, sized with a Bioanalyzer 2100, and then quantified again using the KAPA Library Quantification kit. Every immunoSEQ 96-well plate was sequenced on a dedicated single-read 150-cycle Illumina NextSeq 550 flow cell. Under the source paper's analysis protocol: Because the immunoSEQ output included only junctional sequences and no quality scores, the filtering could not be the same as the filtering used for full-length reads. Sequences were annotated with PyIR, a Python wrapper for IgBLAST v1.9, using IMGT germline references to assign V/J genes and CDR3. Reads with weak V/J assignments (E-value above 1e-6), missing CDR3, stop codons, out-of-frame junctions, or ambiguous translated residues were removed. V3J clonotypes were defined by identical inferred V gene, J gene, and CDR3 amino acid sequence. Percentage overlap between repertoires was computed as shared unique clonotypes divided by the size of the smaller repertoire. RTK rarefaction, the Chao1 estimator, and Recon v2.1 estimates of unobserved clonotypes were used to assess repertoire richness. Generation probabilities for all TCRbeta clonotypes obtained by the gDNA method from a handful of donors were computed using OLGA. The immuneACCESS repertoire file appears here via TCRdb, limited to in-frame rearrangements. These files lack a portion of the clones; in checked studies, under half of the deficit traces to unresolved V genes, and the cause of the others is not known. V, J and clone size are taken as reported in that table, and D and trimming were inferred from the DNA itself. This sample holds fewer than 1.4 million clones; 75% to 80% were observed only once. 0.5% to 0.65% of the sample is held by the ten biggest clonotypes.

General conclusions and limits of the study: Pairwise subsampling indicated that sequencing depth was expected to affect the degree of clonotype sharing among donors. Because the study included a small number of donors, the genetic and exposure-history diversity represented was limited. Compared with non-shared clonotypes, clonotypes shared by all four sorted-subset donors had higher generation probabilities. Across a few donors, approximately 4.9% of naive CD4, roughly 3.5% of naive CD8, about 2.3% of memory CD4, and roughly 0.4% of memory CD8 clonotypes were shared. Only blood was sampled, and tissue TCR repertoires likely differ from those in blood. Even with the large sequencing depth, rarefaction of the sorted-subset datasets indicated that sequencing was incomplete. Naive subsets generally had larger estimated clonotype richness than memory subsets did.

This sequence was found in a man aged 18 to 29 in good health. Some clones in this sample may be carry-over from other donors' samples. The sequencing sample was made of memory CD4+ T cells from PBMCs. Read against the paper, the sample's cell subset or site label means: CD45RA-negative fraction. The V and J genes are TRBV5-1 and TRBJ2-5; a stretch of 7 junction bases matches TRBD2. This receptor has the CDR3 CASSLELAGRSETQYF. Here is the DNA: TGCGCCAGCAGCTTGGAGTTAGCGGGCCGTTCGGAGACCCAGTACTTC.